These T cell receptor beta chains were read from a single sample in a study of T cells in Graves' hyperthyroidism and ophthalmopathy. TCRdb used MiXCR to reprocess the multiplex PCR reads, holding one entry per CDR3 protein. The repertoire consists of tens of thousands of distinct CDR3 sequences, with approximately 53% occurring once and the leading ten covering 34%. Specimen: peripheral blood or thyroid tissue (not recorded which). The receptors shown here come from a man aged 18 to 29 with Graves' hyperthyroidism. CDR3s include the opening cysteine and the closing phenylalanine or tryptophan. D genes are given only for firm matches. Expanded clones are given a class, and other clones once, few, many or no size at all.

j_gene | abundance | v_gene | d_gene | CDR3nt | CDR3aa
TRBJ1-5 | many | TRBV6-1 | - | TGTGCCAGCAGTGAAGCGGGGTCGAGGGGCCCCCAGCATTTT | CASSEAGSRGPQHF
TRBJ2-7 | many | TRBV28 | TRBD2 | TGTGCCAGCAGTTCGCTAGCGGGAGGGCCTCGGGAGCAGTACTTC | CASSSLAGGPREQYF
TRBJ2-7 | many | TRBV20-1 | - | TGCAGTGCCCGAGTGGATCTCTACGAGCAGTACTTC | CSARVDLYEQYF
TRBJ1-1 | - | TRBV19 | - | TGTGCCAGTATCGACCTACAGAGCTCATATCAGACTGAAGCTTTCTTT | CASIDLQSSYQTEAFF
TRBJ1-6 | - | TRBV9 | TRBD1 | TGTGCCAGCTCACGGACAGGGGCCGGTAATTCACCCCTCCACTTT | CASSRTGAGNSPLHF
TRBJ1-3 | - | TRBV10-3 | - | TGTGCCGTCGGACAGCCTGGAAACACCATATATTTT | CAVGQPGNTIYF
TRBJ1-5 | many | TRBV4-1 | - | TGCGCCAGCAGCCAAAGGGTCAGGTCGCACGGGCCCCAGCATTTT | CASSQRVRSHGPQHF
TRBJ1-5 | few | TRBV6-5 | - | TGTGCCAGCGCGGCCTGGGGGGGCTGGGGCAATCAGCCCCAGCATTTT | CASAAWGGWGNQPQHF
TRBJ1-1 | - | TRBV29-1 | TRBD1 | TGCAGCTCAGGACAGGAGAACACTGAAGCTTTCTTT | CSSGQENTEAFF
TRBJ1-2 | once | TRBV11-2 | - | TGCGCCAGCAGCTCCGCGAGATATGGCCACACCTTC | CASSSARYGHTF
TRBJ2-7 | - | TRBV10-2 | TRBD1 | TGCGCCAGCAGTGAATTGGGACAGGGCCCCTACGAGCAGTACTTC | CASSELGQGPYEQYF